These 6 T cell receptor beta chains originate from one sample sequenced in a study of blood T cell repertoires in COVID-19. Assay used: immunoSEQ multiplex PCR; TCRdb lists only in-frame clones, some missing. Of around 170,000 clones listed, approximately 86% were seen once; the top ten hold around 0.63%. The material sequenced was peripheral blood. The receptors shown here come from a man aged 55 to 69 with COVID-19, enrolled during active disease.

The V call is TRBV11-2, the J call TRBJ2-5, with D maybe TRBD2 (6 bases). Between the trimmed V and J ends, which lost 5 bases and 2 bases, there was a span of 9 bases. Germline-derived CDR1 and CDR2 are SGHAT and FQNNGV. This CDR3 region has 13 residues. The CDR3 spells CASSEGLQETQYF. The CDR3 DNA reads as TGTGCCAGCAGCGAGGGACTGCAAGAGACCCAGTACTTC. Complete variable domain (other parts from reference TRBV11-2 and TRBJ2-5): EAGVAQSPRYKIIEKRQSVAFWCNPISGHATLYWYQQILGQGPKLLIQFQNNGVVDDSQLPKDRFSAERLKGVDSTLKIQPAKLEDSAVYLCASSEGLQETQYFGPGTRLLVL.

The CDR3 protein is CASSPSGLNTEAFF. The CDR3 DNA sequence: TGTGCCAGCAGTCCTTCAGGGCTGAACACTGAAGCTTTCTTT. J is TRBJ1-1 and V is TRBV28; weak D call: TRBD1 (5 bases). The ends were cut back, 5 bases at V and 0 bases at J, with 10 bases in the middle. The CDR3 is made up of 14 amino acids. Germline V lookup: CDR1 MDHEN, CDR2 SYDVKM.

The chain is built from TRBV2 and TRBJ1-2; D is possibly TRBD1 (5 bases). The V end was cut by 6 bases, the J end by 7 bases, with 9 bases between. Germline V gives CDR1 SNHLY, CDR2 FYNNEI. This CDR3 spans 11 amino acids. This chain's CDR3 is CASSPGRGYTF. In DNA, the CDR3 is TGTGCCAGCAGCCCAGGGCGTGGCTACACCTTC.

The chain joins TRBV9 to TRBJ2-3; TRBD1 agrees at 8 bases. Germline trimming cut 1 base from V and 3 bases from J; bases unmatched to any gene: 10. Per the germline V gene, CDR1 is SGDLS and CDR2 is YYNGEE. The CDR3 contains 17 residues. CDR3 in DNA: TGTGCCAGCAGCGTACACCAAGGACAGGGTTTGACAGATACGCAGTATTTT. Translating it yields CASSVHQGQGLTDTQYF.

This clone was recorded a few times. This chain links TRBV18 with TRBJ2-7; TRBD2 might be the D (6 bases). Trimming took off 5 bases at V and 6 bases at J, with 14 bases between the two ends. The CDR3 is 13 amino acids. CDR1 KGHSH and CDR2 LQKENI come from the germline V gene. CDR3 nucleotides: TGTGCCAGCTCAGGTAGCGGATCTCTCGAGCAGTACTTC. This codes for CASSGSGSLEQYF.

The rearrangement links TRBV24-1 to TRBJ2-3; 8 bases map to TRBD1. The length of the CDR3 is 15 residues. Trimming removed 4 bases from V and 1 base from J; junction bases left unmatched: 3. Germline CDR1 reads KGHDR; CDR2 reads SFDVKD. CDR3: CATSEQGVGTDTQYF. For the CDR3, the DNA is TGTGCCACCAGTGAACAGGGGGTGGGCACAGATACGCAGTATTTT.